The entry below gives a single T cell receptor (beta chain) sequence along with its context. Its antigen remains undetermined. Per-nucleotide qualities are absent, and no much larger clonotype sits a single base away. The library was generated by the immunoSEQ multiplex PCR assay. The multiplex PCR relied on a mix of 60 forward primers for TCR Vbeta segments and 13 reverse primers for TCR Jbeta segments. A multiplex PCR assay on genomic DNA amplified the CDR3 region of rearranged TCR beta genes. On the Illumina HiSeq System, the amplified TCR beta libraries were sequenced as 87-base-pair reads. The paper's data handling went like this. Across the roughly 600 repertoires, a later analysis counted tens of millions of unique TCR beta chains, around 11 million of which were shared by at least two donors. Raw reads were error-corrected and collapsed into unique sequences by a nearest-neighbor algorithm in which closely related sequences were merged to remove PCR and sequencing errors. To assign V, D and J gene segments, CDR3 sequences were aligned to IMGT reference sequences. For a sequence to be retained, a match of at least six nucleotides was required to both a V gene segment and a J gene segment. A rearrangement was called productive if the CDR3 had no stop codons and remained in frame with V and J, and every other rearrangement was called non-productive. Following IMGT convention, CDR3 was defined as the stretch from the second conserved V-encoded cysteine to the conserved J-encoded phenylalanine. The earlier analysis of fewer than 700 of the donors excluded sequences that lacked an unambiguous match to a single V gene segment. An earlier analysis of several hundred of the donors called V segments functional above 56.7% productive rearrangements and segregating when the between-donor standard deviation exceeded 5%. To diagnose cytomegalovirus status from the catalog of TCR beta chain sequences, a statistical classification framework was built. A later analysis assigned V and J genes by comparing TCR nucleotide sequences with IMGT/GENE-DB human TR gene sequences. Using the TCRdist pipeline, a later analysis assigned CDR3 sequences along with most-parsimonious VDJ recombination scenarios. A later analysis defined each TCR beta chain by its CDR3 amino acid sequence plus V-gene family, and excluded reads lacking a unique V-gene family. In a later analysis, a few hundred highly shared, low-generation-probability nucleotide sequences were removed to address suspected cross-contamination and a sequencing artifact. For each public chain, a later analysis derived a clonal expansion index from normalized ranks of inferred template counts within each repertoire. In a later analysis, generation probabilities were computed with a VDJ recombination model fitted to out-of-frame rearrangements, and the resulting probabilities were checked against IGoR. In a later analysis, hypergeometric tests were used to score TCR-TCR, TCR-HLA and TCR-CMV co-occurrence, with a repertoire-size bias correction applied to TCR pairs. In a later analysis, false discovery rates were estimated by permuting HLA or CMV assignments 20 times. In a later analysis, co-occurring TCRs were grouped using DBSCAN, and TCRdist sequence similarity was added for clustering within HLA-allele-positive subsets. For co-occurrence clustering, repertoires with fewer than 30,000 or more than 120,000 public chains were excluded, along with 5 or 6 repertoires with anomalous nucleotide sharing. TCRdb carries this immuneACCESS record with in-frame sequences only. Its versions omit some clonotypes, under half of them owing to an unresolved V gene in the studies checked, with the rest unexplained. The DNA was the basis for D and trimming; V, J and clone size are from that table. This sample comprises around 150,000 clones, approximately 80% of them detected only once. The ten top clones hold under 6.5% of the sample.

The sample belongs to a study of cytomegalovirus exposure and HLA in healthy donors (dated by TCRdb to the late 2010s). A note on the overall study: According to an earlier analysis of a few hundred of the donors, about 180 million T cells yielded 120 million or so unique TCR beta sequences and about 300 Gb of sequence data. To decide whether each TCR beta V gene segment behaved as functional or pseudogenic, an earlier analysis of some 600 of the donors relied on high-throughput TCR beta sequencing. Of the roughly 420 genotyped donors, over 80% were placed in the genetic ancestry cluster associated with self-reported Caucasian donors. Besides the first cohort of 666 subjects, a separate validation cohort made up of some 110 different subjects was used. In the later analysis, no new phenotypic data were used to find candidate immune exposures; instead, reliance was placed on TCR beta sequences and their occurrence across donors. Typing coverage differed by locus: A, B, C, DRB1 and DQB1 were typed in roughly 629-640 donors, DQA1 in about 510, DPA1 in around 600, and DPB1 in about 450. In a later analysis, previously published TCR beta repertoires from hundreds of donors were re-analyzed and high-resolution HLA genotyping was added so that TCR occurrence patterns could be studied. HLA typing covered class I and class II loci at four-digit resolution. Every repertoire in the discovery cohort had been generated on one and the same sequencing platform. About five DR-DQ haplotypes were handled as single units for association and clustering because linkage in the cohort was strong. The study combined high-throughput TCR immunosequencing, statistical association of individual TCRs with disease status, and machine learning to predict cytomegalovirus infection status. The study aimed to test whether signatures of past pathogen exposure could be identified by cataloging public T cell receptors. In a later genetic analysis, genome-wide SNP genotypes for about 55% of the roughly 670 donors were used, and that subset was treated as a discovery cohort. The study profiled the T cell repertoires of some 610 subjects by immunosequencing and related them to cytomegalovirus serostatus. An early release that covered fewer than 800 HLA-typed donors contained approximately 300 gigabases of sequencing data and 70 million to 100 million unique TCR sequences. Donor age, sex, ethnicity and CMV serostatus were compiled alongside the repertoire data. Across roughly 420 genotyped donors of the cohort, an average of roughly 200,000 unique TCR beta nucleotide sequences per donor were sequenced, and roughly 17% of those sequences were non-productive.

V sheds 6 bases and J sheds 0 bases, leaving 9 bases between their ends. The CDR3 goes from the cysteine to the phenylalanine over 14 residues. The CDR3 DNA has 42 bases and is translated from base 1. Reading the germline V gene gives CDR1 KGHSH and CDR2 LQKENI. The study at large found these results: Linkage disequilibrium might explain the correlated functional status among segregating V segments, but an unknown experimental factor could not be ruled out. In the study, 150 to 200 TCR beta chains were listed as associated with cytomegalovirus. A cluster of highly shared sequence variants was judged likely to represent a technical artifact of the sequencing pipeline. A further reported finding was that TCR beta sequences accurately predicted the HLA-A and HLA-B alleles for most subjects in the first cohort. Because counts were too low, seventeen rarely observed V segments, including chromosome 9 orphons, were excluded from the earlier analysis of some 540 of the donors. The authors suggested that the approach could potentially be generalized to other disease states and immunological phenotypes. CMV serostatus was the only immune exposure information available for the cohort. Compared with equally common non-associated chains, HLA-associated TCR beta chains in a later analysis were more clonally expanded and had lower generation probabilities. Because HLA typing was unavailable for some donors at each locus, only the typed subset was used in association tests. Because the 87-base-pair reads could not distinguish some IMGT-functional V segments, including TRBV6-2 and TRBV6-3, those segments were excluded. In a later analysis, several top co-occurrence clusters were reported to appear linked to parvovirus B19, influenza, CMV and Epstein-Barr virus. Three of the identified cytomegalovirus-associated TCR beta chains were confirmed in vitro to be specific for cytomegalovirus antigens. Across donors, most TCR sequences were observed very rarely, whereas some public TCRs were present in many individuals. Most CMV-associated TCR beta chains appeared to be HLA-restricted in a later analysis, and the HLA associations seemed to be driven largely by CMV exposure. In a later analysis, the rate of TCR association differed among HLA loci, with DRB1 alleles having the most associated TCRs and HLA-C alleles having the fewest. Specific HLA alleles were associated with about 17,000 TCR beta sequences at a false discovery rate of 0.05 in a later analysis. A later genetic analysis reported fewer N-insertions in productive TCRs among donors in an Asian-associated ancestry cluster than the roughly 700-donor mean. An association between a missense DCLRE1C variant and V-gene and J-gene trimming of TCR beta chains was found in a later genetic analysis and replicated in an independent cohort. In both the original and validation cohorts, the classifier was reported to diagnose cytomegalovirus status with high specificity and sensitivity. Only TCR beta chains were sequenced in this cohort, and the absence of alpha or paired-chain data limited detectable features. When HLA alleles, especially DR and DQ, strongly co-occurred, attributing TCR associations to individual alleles was difficult. Roughly uniform sequencing depth across donors was assumed in presence/absence analyses, although this assumption may not hold. In an earlier analysis of some 550 of the donors, most TCR beta V segments were observed in productive rearrangements about 90% or about 30% of the time, broadly matching IMGT annotations.

The cohort consisted of 600 or so healthy bone marrow donors. All cohort members were sampled while nominally healthy, although unrecorded immune exposures were likely present. The donor tested CMV seropositive, placing the donor among the approximately 310 seropositive members of the cohort. A peripheral blood sample was provided by each donor, and peripheral blood mononuclear cells were used for TCR beta sequencing. Genomic DNA extraction from the blood cell samples was performed with the Qiagen DNeasy Blood Extraction Kit. The sample taken for sequencing was PBMCs. The receptor's source is a man aged 45-60 years in good health and CMV-seropositive. The chain was built from TRBV18 and TRBJ2-4; the D gene cannot be resolved reliably. The CDR3 region has the sequence CASSRELAKNIQYF. The nucleotide sequence is given as TGTGCCAGCTCCCGCGAATTAGCCAAAAACATTCAGTACTTC.